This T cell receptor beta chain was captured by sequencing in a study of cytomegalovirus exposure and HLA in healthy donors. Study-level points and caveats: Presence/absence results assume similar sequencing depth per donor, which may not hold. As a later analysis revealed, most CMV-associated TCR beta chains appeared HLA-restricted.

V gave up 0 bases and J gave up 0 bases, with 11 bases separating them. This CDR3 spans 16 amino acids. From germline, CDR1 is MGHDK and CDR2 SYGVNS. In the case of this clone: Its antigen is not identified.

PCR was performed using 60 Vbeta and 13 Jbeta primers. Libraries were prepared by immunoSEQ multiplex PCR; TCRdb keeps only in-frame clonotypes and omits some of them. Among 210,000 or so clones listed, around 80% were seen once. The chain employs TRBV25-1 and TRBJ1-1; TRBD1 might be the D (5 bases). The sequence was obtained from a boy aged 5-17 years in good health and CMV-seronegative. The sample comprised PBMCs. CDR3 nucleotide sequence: TGTGCCAGCAGTGAATATGGGACGGGGGTGAACACTGAAGCTTTCTTT. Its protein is CASSEYGTGVNTEAFF.